This is a list of T cell receptor beta chains from one sample in a study of shared clonotypes between healthy human individuals. Sequencing used immunoSEQ multiplex PCR; TCRdb keeps in-frame clones, though not all of them. The data contain some 2,000,000 clones, 95% of them seen just once; the ten biggest clones take up 0.13%. Source material: naive CD4+ T cells sorted from blood. These receptors originate from a man aged 18-30 years in good health. CDR3s include the opening cysteine and the closing phenylalanine or tryptophan. Each record gives: D gene, V gene, clone size, J gene, CDR3 protein, CDR3 DNA. A D gene is named only where the DNA matches it firmly. Expanded clones get a size class; other rows say once, few or many, or leave the size out.

d_gene: NA; v_gene: TRBV10-3; abundance: NA; j_gene: TRBJ1-5; CDR3aa: CAIPRAKNHQPQHF; CDR3nt: TGTGCCATCCCTCGAGCCAAAAATCATCAGCCCCAGCATTTT
d_gene: TRBD1; v_gene: TRBV6-5; abundance: NA; j_gene: TRBJ2-5; CDR3aa: CASSTWTGEETQYF; CDR3nt: TGTGCCAGCAGTACCTGGACAGGGGAAGAGACCCAGTACTTC
d_gene: NA; v_gene: TRBV27; abundance: NA; j_gene: TRBJ1-2; CDR3aa: CASSPLGRFNYGYTF; CDR3nt: TGTGCCAGCAGTCCGCTTGGGAGGTTCAACTATGGCTACACCTTC
d_gene: TRBD1; v_gene: TRBV30; abundance: NA; j_gene: TRBJ2-4; CDR3aa: CASDRGTKNIQYF; CDR3nt: TGTGCCTCGGACAGGGGGACCAAAAACATTCAGTACTTC
d_gene: NA; v_gene: TRBV10-3; abundance: NA; j_gene: TRBJ2-1; CDR3aa: CAISRDRTGVNEQFF; CDR3nt: TGTGCCATCAGTCGTGACCGCACCGGAGTCAATGAGCAGTTCTTC
d_gene: TRBD1; v_gene: TRBV28; abundance: NA; j_gene: TRBJ2-2; CDR3aa: CASSTGTVGTGELFF; CDR3nt: TGTGCCAGCAGTACAGGGACAGTAGGTACCGGGGAGCTGTTTTTT
d_gene: NA; v_gene: TRBV6-1; abundance: NA; j_gene: TRBJ2-7; CDR3aa: CASSVEDGYEQYF; CDR3nt: TGTGCCAGCAGTGTGGAGGACGGCTACGAGCAGTACTTC
d_gene: TRBD1; v_gene: TRBV14; abundance: once; j_gene: TRBJ1-1; CDR3aa: CASSRRQGQNTEAFF; CDR3nt: TGTGCCAGCAGCCGCCGACAGGGTCAAAACACTGAAGCTTTCTTT
d_gene: NA; v_gene: TRBV10-3; abundance: NA; j_gene: TRBJ2-3; CDR3aa: CAIRGAVLTDTQYF; CDR3nt: TGTGCCATCAGGGGAGCGGTTCTCACAGATACGCAGTATTTT
d_gene: NA; v_gene: TRBV11-2; abundance: NA; j_gene: TRBJ2-1; CDR3aa: CASSIGTGGEQFF; CDR3nt: TGTGCCAGCAGCATCGGGACCGGTGGGGAGCAGTTCTTC
d_gene: NA; v_gene: TRBV11-2; abundance: NA; j_gene: TRBJ2-2; CDR3aa: CASSLGALNTGELFF; CDR3nt: TGTGCCAGCAGCTTAGGAGCCTTGAACACCGGGGAGCTGTTTTTT
d_gene: NA; v_gene: TRBV9; abundance: NA; j_gene: TRBJ2-6; CDR3aa: CASSVVQGTGANVLTF; CDR3nt: TGTGCCAGCAGCGTAGTTCAGGGGACTGGGGCCAACGTCCTGACTTTC
d_gene: TRBD1; v_gene: TRBV6-6; abundance: NA; j_gene: TRBJ1-5; CDR3aa: CASIDRENQPQHF; CDR3nt: TGTGCCAGCATAGACAGGGAAAATCAGCCCCAGCATTTT
d_gene: NA; v_gene: TRBV9; abundance: NA; j_gene: TRBJ2-2; CDR3aa: CASTETSAGTGELFF; CDR3nt: TGTGCCAGCACCGAGACTAGTGCTGGGACCGGGGAGCTGTTTTTT
d_gene: NA; v_gene: TRBV2; abundance: NA; j_gene: TRBJ1-1; CDR3aa: CASSEKVGAFF; CDR3nt: TGTGCCAGCAGTGAAAAGGTAGGAGCTTTCTTT
d_gene: NA; v_gene: TRBV5-1; abundance: NA; j_gene: TRBJ2-1; CDR3aa: CASSLDPVKYNEQFF; CDR3nt: TGCGCCAGCAGCTTGGATCCAGTGAAATACAATGAGCAGTTCTTC
d_gene: NA; v_gene: TRBV9; abundance: NA; j_gene: TRBJ1-2; CDR3aa: CASSVEGARAYGYTF; CDR3nt: TGTGCCAGCAGCGTAGAAGGGGCCAGGGCGTATGGCTACACCTTC
d_gene: NA; v_gene: TRBV27; abundance: NA; j_gene: TRBJ1-4; CDR3aa: CASSLIGQGKLFF; CDR3nt: TGTGCCAGCAGTTTAATAGGGCAGGGGAAACTGTTTTTT
d_gene: NA; v_gene: TRBV14; abundance: NA; j_gene: TRBJ1-1; CDR3aa: CASSQYPITEAFF; CDR3nt: TGTGCCAGCAGCCAATACCCAATCACTGAAGCTTTCTTT
d_gene: NA; v_gene: TRBV18; abundance: NA; j_gene: TRBJ1-1; CDR3aa: CASSPQGTEAFF; CDR3nt: TGTGCCAGCTCACCCCAGGGGACTGAAGCTTTCTTT
d_gene: TRBD1; v_gene: TRBV7-2; abundance: NA; j_gene: TRBJ1-6; CDR3aa: CASSYGQVNSPLHF; CDR3nt: TGTGCCAGCAGCTACGGACAGGTTAATTCACCCCTCCACTTT
d_gene: NA; v_gene: TRBV12-5; abundance: once; j_gene: TRBJ1-1; CDR3aa: CASGLVQGMNTEAFF; CDR3nt: TGTGCTAGTGGTTTGGTACAAGGGATGAACACTGAAGCTTTCTTT
d_gene: TRBD1; v_gene: TRBV18; abundance: NA; j_gene: TRBJ1-1; CDR3aa: CASSPFGTDSEAFF; CDR3nt: TGTGCCAGCTCACCATTCGGGACAGATTCGGAAGCTTTCTTT
d_gene: TRBD1; v_gene: TRBV5-5; abundance: NA; j_gene: TRBJ1-1; CDR3aa: CASSPGQGDTEAFF; CDR3nt: TGTGCCAGCAGCCCAGGACAGGGTGACACTGAAGCTTTCTTT
d_gene: TRBD1; v_gene: TRBV30; abundance: NA; j_gene: TRBJ1-4; CDR3aa: CAWSGDRGNEKLFF; CDR3nt: TGTGCCTGGAGTGGGGACAGGGGTAATGAAAAACTGTTTTTT
d_gene: NA; v_gene: TRBV7-2; abundance: NA; j_gene: TRBJ2-2; CDR3aa: CASTSAPNWGTGELFF; CDR3nt: TGTGCCAGCACCTCCGCCCCAAATTGGGGCACCGGGGAGCTGTTTTTT
d_gene: TRBD1; v_gene: TRBV2; abundance: NA; j_gene: TRBJ2-1; CDR3aa: CASSADRGTYNEQFF; CDR3nt: TGTGCCAGCAGTGCGGACAGGGGGACCTACAATGAGCAGTTCTTC
d_gene: NA; v_gene: TRBV11-3; abundance: once; j_gene: TRBJ2-1; CDR3aa: CASSLGDGVYNEQFF; CDR3nt: TGTGCCAGCAGCTTAGGGGACGGGGTCTACAATGAGCAGTTCTTC
d_gene: NA; v_gene: TRBV5-1; abundance: NA; j_gene: TRBJ2-1; CDR3aa: CASSLSGNEQFF; CDR3nt: TGCGCCAGCAGCTTGTCTGGAAACGAGCAGTTCTTC
d_gene: NA; v_gene: TRBV6-4; abundance: NA; j_gene: TRBJ2-3; CDR3aa: CASSRDFTDTQYF; CDR3nt: TGTGCCAGCAGCCGGGACTTTACAGATACGCAGTATTTT
d_gene: NA; v_gene: TRBV11-2; abundance: NA; j_gene: TRBJ2-3; CDR3aa: CASSPAKADTQYF; CDR3nt: TGTGCCAGCAGCCCCGCTAAGGCAGATACGCAGTATTTT
d_gene: NA; v_gene: TRBV5-1; abundance: NA; j_gene: TRBJ2-1; CDR3aa: CASSLMASVLSYNEQFF; CDR3nt: TGCGCCAGCAGCTTAATGGCCTCAGTGCTATCCTACAATGAGCAGTTCTTC
d_gene: NA; v_gene: TRBV2; abundance: NA; j_gene: TRBJ2-7; CDR3aa: CASSEGVLGSPYEQYF; CDR3nt: TGTGCCAGCAGTGAGGGTGTGCTAGGCTCTCCCTACGAGCAGTACTTC
d_gene: TRBD1; v_gene: TRBV7-2; abundance: once; j_gene: TRBJ2-7; CDR3aa: CASSLVGTETYEQYF; CDR3nt: TGTGCCAGCAGCTTAGTTGGGACAGAGACCTACGAGCAGTACTTC
d_gene: TRBD1; v_gene: TRBV5-4; abundance: NA; j_gene: TRBJ2-3; CDR3aa: CASSLGDRGGRTDTQYF; CDR3nt: TGTGCCAGCAGCTTGGGGGACAGGGGAGGACGGACAGATACGCAGTATTTT
d_gene: TRBD2; v_gene: TRBV6-6; abundance: NA; j_gene: TRBJ2-7; CDR3aa: CATARGLAESYEQYF; CDR3nt: TGTGCCACCGCCAGGGGACTAGCGGAATCCTACGAGCAGTACTTC
d_gene: NA; v_gene: TRBV5-4; abundance: NA; j_gene: TRBJ1-2; CDR3aa: CASSQEGWAYGYTF; CDR3nt: TGTGCCAGCAGTCAAGAAGGTTGGGCCTATGGCTACACCTTC
d_gene: NA; v_gene: TRBV11-3; abundance: NA; j_gene: TRBJ2-2; CDR3aa: CASSLNGIAGELFF; CDR3nt: TGTGCCAGCAGCCTCAATGGGATAGCCGGGGAGCTGTTTTTT
d_gene: TRBD1; v_gene: TRBV6-1; abundance: NA; j_gene: TRBJ2-3; CDR3aa: CASSVTGSITDTQYF; CDR3nt: TGTGCCAGCAGTGTGACAGGGTCGATCACAGATACGCAGTATTTT
d_gene: TRBD1; v_gene: TRBV10-3; abundance: NA; j_gene: TRBJ1-2; CDR3aa: CAISRGTGPNYGYTF; CDR3nt: TGTGCCATCAGTCGGGGGACAGGGCCTAACTATGGCTACACCTTC
d_gene: NA; v_gene: TRBV6-1; abundance: NA; j_gene: TRBJ1-5; CDR3aa: CASSDQGLVMLLQHF; CDR3nt: TGTGCCAGCAGTGACCAGGGGCTCGTAATGTTGCTCCAGCATTTT
d_gene: TRBD2; v_gene: TRBV10-2; abundance: NA; j_gene: TRBJ2-3; CDR3aa: CASKSRTSATDTQYF; CDR3nt: TGCGCCAGCAAGTCTCGGACTAGCGCCACAGATACGCAGTATTTT
d_gene: TRBD1; v_gene: TRBV5-1; abundance: NA; j_gene: TRBJ1-5; CDR3aa: CASSLRQGDQPQHF; CDR3nt: TGCGCCAGCAGCTTGAGGCAGGGGGATCAGCCCCAGCATTTT
d_gene: NA; v_gene: TRBV18; abundance: NA; j_gene: TRBJ2-7; CDR3aa: CASSNYPGVEQYF; CDR3nt: TGTGCCAGCTCAAATTATCCCGGGGTCGAGCAGTACTTC
d_gene: NA; v_gene: TRBV19; abundance: NA; j_gene: TRBJ1-5; CDR3aa: CASKERNLVNQPQHF; CDR3nt: TGTGCCAGTAAGGAACGAAATCTGGTAAATCAGCCCCAGCATTTT
d_gene: NA; v_gene: TRBV19; abundance: NA; j_gene: TRBJ2-3; CDR3aa: CASSIGQITDTQYF; CDR3nt: TGTGCCAGTAGTATTGGACAGATCACAGATACGCAGTATTTT
d_gene: NA; v_gene: TRBV21-1; abundance: NA; j_gene: TRBJ2-7; CDR3aa: CASSSFWRGAYEQYF; CDR3nt: TGTGCCAGCAGCTCCTTCTGGCGGGGAGCCTACGAGCAGTACTTC
d_gene: TRBD1; v_gene: TRBV2; abundance: NA; j_gene: TRBJ1-6; CDR3aa: CASTYRGLRNSPLHF; CDR3nt: TGTGCCAGCACTTACAGGGGCCTTAGGAATTCACCCCTCCACTTT
d_gene: NA; v_gene: TRBV10-3; abundance: many; j_gene: TRBJ2-7; CDR3aa: CAISEVGKQYF; CDR3nt: TGTGCCATCAGTGAGGTCGGGAAGCAGTACTTC